The clone carrying this T cell receptor beta chain was counted a single time. These data are taken from a study of STAT5B mutations in CD4+ large granular lymphocyte leukemia. TCRdb keeps only in-frame clones here, not all; method: immunoSEQ multiplex PCR. This sample has around 8,100 clones, with about 70% found just once. CD4+ T-LGLL patients came from Padova, Helsinki and Shinshu hematology units. The sequence derives from a woman aged 60 to 75 with CD4+ T-cell large granular lymphocyte leukemia. Sequencing was performed on PBMCs.

The CDR3 region has the DNA TGTGCCAGCAGCTTATCGGCCGAACCCGGGGAGCTGTTTTTT. Its translation: CASSLSAEPGELFF. J is TRBJ2-2 and V is TRBV7-9; D ambiguous. CDR3 length equals 14 residues. Trimming took off 2 bases at V and 6 bases at J, with 10 bases between the two ends. The V gene's germline CDR1 is SEHNR and CDR2 FQNEAQ (reference sequence).